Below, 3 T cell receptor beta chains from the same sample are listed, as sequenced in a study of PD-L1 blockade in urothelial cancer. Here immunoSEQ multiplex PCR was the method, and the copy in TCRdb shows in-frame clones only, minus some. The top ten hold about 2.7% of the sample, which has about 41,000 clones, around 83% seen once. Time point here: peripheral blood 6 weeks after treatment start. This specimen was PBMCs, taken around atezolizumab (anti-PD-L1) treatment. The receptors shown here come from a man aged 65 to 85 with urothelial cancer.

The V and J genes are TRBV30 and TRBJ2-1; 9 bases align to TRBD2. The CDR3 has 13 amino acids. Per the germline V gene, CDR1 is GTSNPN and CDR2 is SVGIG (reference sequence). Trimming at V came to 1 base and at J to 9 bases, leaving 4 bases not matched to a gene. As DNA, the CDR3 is TGTGCCTGGAGTGGGGCGGGAGGGGGTGAGCAGTTCTTC. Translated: CAWSGAGGGEQFF.

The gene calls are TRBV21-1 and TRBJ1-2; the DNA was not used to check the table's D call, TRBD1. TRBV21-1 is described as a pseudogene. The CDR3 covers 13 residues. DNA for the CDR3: TGTGCCAGCAGCAAGGGGCGCGACTATGGCTACACCTTC. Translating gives CASSKGRDYGYTF.

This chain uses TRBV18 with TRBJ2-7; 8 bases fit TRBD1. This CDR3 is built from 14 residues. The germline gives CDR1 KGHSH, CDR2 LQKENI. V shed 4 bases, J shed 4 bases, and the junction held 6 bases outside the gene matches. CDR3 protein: CASSQDRGGYEQYF. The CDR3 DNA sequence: TGTGCCAGCTCACAAGACAGGGGTGGTTACGAGCAGTACTTC. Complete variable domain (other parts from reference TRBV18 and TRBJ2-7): NAGVMQNPRHLVRRRGQEARLRCSPMKGHSHVYWYRQLPEEGLKFMVYLQKENIIDESGMPKERFSAEFPKEGPSILRIQQVVRGDSAAYFCASSQDRGGYEQYFGPGTRLTVT.